The clone carrying this TCR beta chain was observed many times. No antigen is known for it. This sample is drawn from a study of blood T cells in healthy people across ages. Next came a second PCR, run for about 7 to 12 cycles, which used a sample-barcoded 5' primer along with a J-beta primer mix. TCRdb re-called the 5' RACE reads with MiXCR, one entry per CDR3 protein. The sample carries 850,000 to 950,000 distinct CDR3 sequences, 29% recorded once. The CDR3 runs 20 residues. The germline V gene encodes CDR1 SGHRS and CDR2 YFSETQ. V was clipped by 2 bases and J by 3 bases; unmatched bases: 12. Overall study results and limits: As age increased, TCR beta diversity per million T cells fell in a roughly linear fashion.

The V call is TRBV5-1, the J call TRBJ2-6; 12 bases fit TRBD1. The source is an elderly woman in good health. Source material: blood. The CDR3: CASSLTGQGALQLGANVLTF. Here the CDR3 DNA reads TGCGCCAGCAGCTTAACGGGACAGGGGGCACTGCAGCTTGGGGCCAACGTCCTGACTTTC.